The rows below give T cell receptor beta chains drawn from one sample of a study of persistence of HIV-infected CD4 T cells. Their antigen targets remain unknown. Method: immunoSEQ multiplex PCR; TCRdb's copy keeps in-frame clones and lacks some. The data contain tens of thousands of clones, 88% of them singletons. The sequencing used CD4+ T cells sorted from PBMCs after roughly 20-hour stimulation, collected from a patient who received antiretroviral therapy. Receptors were obtained from an adult woman with HIV who was CMV-seropositive. The CDR3 runs from the conserved cysteine through the conserved F or W. D genes are given only for firm matches. Only some rows state a clone size, as once, few, many or a class for expanded clones.

CDR3,DNA,V,J,D,size
CASSSNSGTGGSPLHF,TGTGCCAGCAGTTCTAATTCCGGGACAGGGGGGTCACCCCTCCACTTT,TRBV2,TRBJ1-6,TRBD1,.
CASSLDPRTDTQYF,TGCGCCAGCAGTTTGGACCCTAGGACAGATACGCAGTATTTT,TRBV5-1,TRBJ2-3,.,.
CASSFGTANTGELFF,TGCGCCAGCAGCTTCGGGACAGCGAACACCGGGGAGCTGTTTTTT,TRBV5-1,TRBJ2-2,TRBD1,.
CASRATGKHGYTF,TGTGCCAGCAGAGCCACAGGGAAACATGGCTACACCTTC,TRBV28,TRBJ1-2,.,.
CASSLSAGSPLHF,TGTGCCAGCAGTTTATCGGCGGGCTCACCCCTCCACTTT,TRBV27,TRBJ1-6,.,.
CASSQDWGYYEQYF,TGTGCCAGCAGCCAAGATTGGGGCTACTACGAGCAGTACTTC,TRBV3-1/TRBV3-2,TRBJ2-7,.,.
CASSVAGQGMNTEAFF,TGTGCCAGCAGCGTAGCGGGACAGGGGATGAACACTGAAGCTTTCTTT,TRBV9,TRBJ1-1,TRBD1,.
CAWSVVSASGGEQFF,TGTGCCTGGAGTGTAGTCTCGGCTAGCGGGGGGGAGCAGTTCTTC,TRBV30,TRBJ2-1,TRBD2,.
CASSQAGGGSGNTIYF,TGTGCCAGCAGCCAAGCAGGGGGGGGGTCTGGAAACACCATATATTTT,TRBV4-2,TRBJ1-3,TRBD1,.
CASSLEGTRTDTQYF,TGTGCCAGCAGCTTGGAAGGGACTAGGACAGATACGCAGTATTTT,TRBV5-4,TRBJ2-3,TRBD2,.
CASSEEGEVGNEQFF,TGCGCCAGCAGTGAGGAGGGGGAGGTAGGGAATGAGCAGTTCTTC,TRBV10-1,TRBJ2-1,.,.
CASSPPLGEKLFF,TGCGCCAGCAGCCCCCCCCTCGGGGAAAAACTGTTTTTT,TRBV4-1,TRBJ1-4,.,once
CASSQDGSRGGPYNEQFF,TGTGCCAGCAGCCAAGACGGGAGCCGGGGAGGGCCCTACAATGAGCAGTTCTTC,TRBV14,TRBJ2-1,TRBD2,.
CASSPRPDTDTQYF,TGTGCCAGCAGCCCCCGACCAGACACAGATACGCAGTATTTT,TRBV7-3,TRBJ2-3,.,.
CAISEGETQYF,TGTGCCATCAGTGAAGGGGAGACCCAGTACTTC,TRBV10-3,TRBJ2-5,.,.
CAGRRGGADTQYF,TGTGCCGGAAGACGAGGGGGCGCAGATACGCAGTATTTT,TRBV2,TRBJ2-3,TRBD1,few
CASGSRQGGSGELFF,TGTGCTAGTGGTTCCCGGCAGGGGGGTTCCGGGGAGCTGTTTTTT,TRBV12-5,TRBJ2-2,.,.
CASSLRGPYEQYF,TGTGCCAGCAGTTTAAGAGGGCCCTACGAGCAGTACTTC,TRBV12-3/TRBV12-4,TRBJ2-7,.,.
CASSETEIEQYF,TGTGCCAGCAGTGAGACGGAGATCGAGCAGTACTTC,TRBV2,TRBJ2-7,.,.
CASRSTGELFF,TGTGCCAGCAGAAGCACCGGGGAGCTGTTTTTT,TRBV2,TRBJ2-2,.,.
CASSWGDRQPQHF,TGTGCCAGCAGCTGGGGGGATAGACAGCCCCAGCATTTT,TRBV27,TRBJ1-5,.,.
CSVERQSEVVGEQFF,TGCAGCGTTGAGAGACAGAGTGAAGTAGTCGGTGAGCAGTTCTTC,TRBV29-1,TRBJ2-1,.,.
CASSPRGRGETQYF,TGTGCCAGCTCACCACGGGGGCGTGGAGAGACCCAGTACTTC,TRBV18,TRBJ2-5,.,.
CASSYTRSQLHGYTF,TGTGCCAGCAGTTACACCAGGAGTCAGCTCCATGGCTACACCTTC,TRBV6-2/TRBV6-3,TRBJ1-2,.,.
CASSEARGGPYGYTF,TGTGCCAGCAGTGAAGCGCGTGGGGGACCCTATGGCTACACCTTC,TRBV6-1,TRBJ1-2,.,.
CASSLEGLGFNQPQHF,TGCGCCAGCAGCTTGGAGGGATTAGGGTTCAATCAGCCCCAGCATTTT,TRBV5-1,TRBJ1-5,.,.